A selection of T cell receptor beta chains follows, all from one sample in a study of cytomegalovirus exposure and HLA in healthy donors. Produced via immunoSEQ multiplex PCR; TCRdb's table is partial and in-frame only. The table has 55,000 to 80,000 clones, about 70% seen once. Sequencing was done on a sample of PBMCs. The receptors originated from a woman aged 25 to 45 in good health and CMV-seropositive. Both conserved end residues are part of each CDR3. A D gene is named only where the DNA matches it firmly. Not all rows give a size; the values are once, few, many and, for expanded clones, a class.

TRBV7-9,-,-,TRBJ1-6,TGTGCCAGCAGCTTAAGGCCCGGGGGAGACCTCCACTTT,CASSLRPGGDLHF
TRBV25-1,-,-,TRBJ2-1,TGTGCCAGCAGTGAATTGAGGAGCTCCTACAATGAGCAGTTCTTC,CASSELRSSYNEQFF
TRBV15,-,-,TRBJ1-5,TGTGCCACCAGCAGAGATAAAGGGGCCTCTCGGCCCCAGCATTTT,CATSRDKGASRPQHF
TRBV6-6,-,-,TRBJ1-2,TGTGCCTCCAAGGCGGGGTCCAACTATGGCTACACCTTC,CASKAGSNYGYTF
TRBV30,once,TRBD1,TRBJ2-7,TGTGCCTGGAGTGAATGGGGACAGGGATACGAGCAGTACTTC,CAWSEWGQGYEQYF
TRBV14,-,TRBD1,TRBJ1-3,TGTGCCAGCAGCCAGCAACAGGGGAACTCTGGAAACACCATATATTTT,CASSQQQGNSGNTIYF
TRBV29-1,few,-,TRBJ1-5,TGCAGCGTGGGGACAAATCTCCAGCCCCAGCATTTT,CSVGTNLQPQHF
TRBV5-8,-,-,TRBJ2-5,TGTGCCAGCAGCTTGGCCGTCGGGGGGCGCGGTCAAGAGACCCAGTACTTC,CASSLAVGGRGQETQYF
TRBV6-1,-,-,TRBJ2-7,TGTGCCAGCAGAAAGATGGAGGGCCTCTACGAGCAGTACTTC,CASRKMEGLYEQYF
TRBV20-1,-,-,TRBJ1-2,TGCAGTGCTAGTATTTCCTATGGCTACACCTTC,CSASISYGYTF
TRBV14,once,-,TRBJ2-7,TGTGCCAGCAGCGAAGGCTCCGGAGCCTACGAGCAGTACTTC,CASSEGSGAYEQYF
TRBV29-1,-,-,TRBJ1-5,TGCAGCCCCCAGGGAGGGGGGGATCAGCCCCAGCATTTT,CSPQGGGDQPQHF
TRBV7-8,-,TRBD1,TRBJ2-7,TGTGCCAGCAGCGTCAAGGGACAGACCTACGAGCAGTACTTC,CASSVKGQTYEQYF